The clone carrying this TCR beta chain was counted between two and nine times. Its antigen remains unknown. These data originate in a study of beta chain features in type 1 diabetes. This CDR3 spans 15 amino acids. J gave up 0 bases and V 5 bases, and 4 bases lay outside the gene matches. CDR1 is SGHTA, CDR2 FQGNSA, per germline. Expressed TCRB transcripts got sequenced, as all isolated RNA was reverse transcribed. TCRdb keeps only in-frame clones here, not all; method: immunoSEQ multiplex PCR. The sample lists 680,000 or so clones; about 14% were seen once. Overall study findings and caveats: High TCR expression in some cells could lead to their over-representation in cDNA sequencing.

The source is a man younger than 30 in good health. The specimen sequenced was naive CD4+ T cells from blood. The chain links TRBV7-2 to TRBJ1-1, with 9 bases identical to TRBD1. CDR3 residues: CASSPWTGVNTEAFF. CDR3 nucleotides: TGTGCCAGCAGCCCCTGGACAGGGGTGAACACTGAAGCTTTCTTT.